This T cell receptor (beta chain) was identified during a study of blood T cell repertoires in COVID-19 (dated by TCRdb to the early 2020s). As for the study more broadly: Collaborator samples came from the United States, Italy and Spain and covered acute and convalescent phases of COVID-19. The prospective study material was composed of cDNA or gDNA derived from T cells, B-cell-depleted T cells, or PBMCs. Subjects who had been exposed to COVID-19, were actively infected with it, or had recovered from it provided the deeply sampled blood TCRbeta repertoires that made up the dataset. The repertoires were released in a freely available public database meant as a resource for research on the immune response to SARS-CoV-2. The samples were drawn from the first 160 participants of the ongoing ImmuneRACE study and from over a thousand subjects provided by 6 global collaborators. Sample metadata almost always included a de-identified subject ID, COVID-19 status, age in years and sex. Where available, HLA class I and class II types were obtained from metadata supplied by the sample provider rather than from assay-based typing.

The collaborating institutions used their own protocols to collect whole blood in K2EDTA tubes. For TCRbeta analysis, collaborators shipped samples as frozen whole blood, isolated PBMCs, or DNA extracted from either of those sample types. The research as a whole found: The quantity of clinical and demographic metadata differed by source and by participant and was supplied without curation.

The immunoSEQ Assay, a bias-controlled multiplex PCR, was used to amplify TCRbeta CDR3 regions from genomic DNA. On the authors' methods: The number of nucleated cells in each sample was estimated by amplification of reference gene primers within the assay. To quantify the absolute abundance of each unique TCRbeta CDR3 rearrangement, sequence reads were collapsed and filtered. For each sample, productive Simpson clonality was calculated as the square root of Simpson's diversity index over productive rearrangements. Sourced from immuneACCESS, this table was stored by TCRdb with only in-frame sequences that have V and J called. A share of the clones is absent; for the studies checked, an unresolved V gene accounts for under half, and the remainder has no known explanation. V, J and clone size derive from that table, while D and trimming were established from the DNA sequence. A total of fewer than 100,000 clones appear in this sample, approximately 80% of them only once. The ten top clones hold under 13% of the sample.

This clone was found a few times. The clone's antigen remains unknown. No per-base quality is available; no much larger clone lies one base away. The material sequenced was peripheral blood. The sequence was obtained from a woman in her 70s with acute or convalescent COVID-19.

The sequence in DNA is TGTGCCATCAGTGAGTCGAGAACAGGGTGGGAGACCCAGTACTTC. This translates into CAISESRTGWETQYF. Recombination joined TRBV10-3 with TRBJ2-5; the best D guess is TRBD1, with 6 bases matching. From a lookup of the germline V gene, CDR1 and CDR2 are ENHRY and SYGVKD. Reading from cysteine to phenylalanine, the CDR3 counts 15 amino acids. Only the CDR3 DNA is retained, 45 bases long and in frame from the first base. V loses 0 bases, J loses 5 bases, and the germline ends lie 13 bases apart.